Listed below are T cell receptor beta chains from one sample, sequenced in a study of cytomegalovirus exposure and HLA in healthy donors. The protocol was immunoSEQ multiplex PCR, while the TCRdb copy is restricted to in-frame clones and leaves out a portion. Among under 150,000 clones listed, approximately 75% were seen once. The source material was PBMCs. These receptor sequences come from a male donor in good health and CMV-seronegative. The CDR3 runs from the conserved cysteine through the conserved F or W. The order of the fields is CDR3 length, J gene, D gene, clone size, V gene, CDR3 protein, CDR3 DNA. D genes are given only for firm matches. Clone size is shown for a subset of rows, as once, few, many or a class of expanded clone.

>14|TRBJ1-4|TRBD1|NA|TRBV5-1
CASSPGTDNEKLFF
TGCGCCAGCAGCCCCGGGACAGATAATGAAAAACTGTTTTTT
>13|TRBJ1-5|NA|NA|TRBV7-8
CASSLQENQPQHF
TGTGCCAGCAGCTTACAGGAAAATCAGCCCCAGCATTTT
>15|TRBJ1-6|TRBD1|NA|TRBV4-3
CASSQEGTGGSPLHF
TGCGCCAGCAGCCAAGAGGGAACAGGGGGTTCGCCCCTCCACTTT
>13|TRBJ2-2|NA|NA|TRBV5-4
CASRDWNTGELFF
TGTGCCAGCAGGGACTGGAACACCGGGGAGCTGTTTTTT
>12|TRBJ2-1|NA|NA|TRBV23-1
CVRQVPYNEQFF
TGCGTCAGACAGGTCCCCTACAATGAGCAGTTCTTC
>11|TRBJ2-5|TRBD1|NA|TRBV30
CAWRTGETQYF
TGTGCCTGGAGGACAGGGGAGACCCAGTACTTC
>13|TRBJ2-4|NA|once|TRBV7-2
CASSTLGRHIQYF
TGTGCCAGCAGCACACTAGGTCGGCACATTCAGTACTTC
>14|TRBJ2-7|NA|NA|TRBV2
CASSSWRSSYEQYF
TGTGCCAGCAGTTCCTGGCGGAGCTCCTACGAGCAGTACTTC
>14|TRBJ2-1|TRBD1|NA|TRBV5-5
CASSFDRDSNEQFF
TGTGCCAGCAGCTTCGATCGGGACAGCAATGAGCAGTTCTTC
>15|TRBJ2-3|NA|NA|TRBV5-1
CASSPGGSGTDTQYF
TGCGCCAGCAGTCCAGGGGGGAGCGGCACAGATACGCAGTATTTT
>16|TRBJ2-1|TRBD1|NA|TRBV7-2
CASSQFGTGAYNEQFF
TGTGCCAGCAGCCAGTTTGGGACAGGGGCCTACAATGAGCAGTTCTTC
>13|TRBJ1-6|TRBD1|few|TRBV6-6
CASRLTGESPLHF
TGTGCCAGCAGGTTGACAGGGGAGTCACCCCTCCACTTT
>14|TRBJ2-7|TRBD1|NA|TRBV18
CASSLDRGVYEQYF
TGTGCCAGCTCCCTGGACAGGGGGGTTTACGAGCAGTACTTC
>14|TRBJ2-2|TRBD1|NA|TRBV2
CASRTGVITGELFF
TGTGCCAGTCGGACAGGGGTGATAACCGGGGAGCTGTTTTTT
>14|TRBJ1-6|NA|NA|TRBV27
CASSPTGSNSPLHF
TGTGCCAGCAGTCCCACAGGGAGTAATTCACCCCTCCACTTT
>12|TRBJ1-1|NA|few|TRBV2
CASYPGGTEAFF
TGTGCCAGTTACCCGGGGGGCACTGAAGCTTTCTTT
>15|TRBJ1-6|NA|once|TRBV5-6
CASSLTGYEVTPLHF
TGTGCCAGCAGCTTGACAGGGTACGAGGTGACACCCCTCCACTTT
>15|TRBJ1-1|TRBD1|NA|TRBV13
CASSSTGTGNTEAFF
TGTGCCAGCAGCTCTACCGGGACAGGAAACACTGAAGCTTTCTTT
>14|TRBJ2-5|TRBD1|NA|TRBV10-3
CAISGDSSQETQYF
TGTGCCATCAGCGGGGACAGTAGCCAAGAGACCCAGTACTTC
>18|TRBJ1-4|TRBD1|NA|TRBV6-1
CASSEPGTGVATNEKLFF
TGTGCCAGCAGTGAACCCGGGACAGGGGTTGCAACTAATGAAAAACTGTTTTTT
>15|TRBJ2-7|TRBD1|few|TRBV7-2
CASSLQLQGGREQYF
TGTGCCAGCAGCTTACAGCTACAGGGGGGCCGCGAGCAGTACTTC
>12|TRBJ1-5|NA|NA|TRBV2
CASSEHNQPQHF
TGTGCCAGCAGTGAACACAATCAGCCCCAGCATTTT
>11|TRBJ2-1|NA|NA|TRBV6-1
CASRRSNEQFF
TGTGCCAGCAGGAGAAGCAATGAGCAGTTCTTC
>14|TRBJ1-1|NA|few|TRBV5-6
CASSHGQMNTEAFF
TGTGCCAGCAGCCACGGACAGATGAACACTGAAGCTTTCTTT
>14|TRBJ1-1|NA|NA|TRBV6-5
CASGPQQQNTEAFF
TGTGCCAGCGGGCCGCAACAGCAGAACACTGAAGCTTTCTTT
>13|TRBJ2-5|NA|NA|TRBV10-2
CASSEGVLETQYF
TGCGCCAGCAGTGAAGGGGTTTTGGAGACCCAGTACTTC
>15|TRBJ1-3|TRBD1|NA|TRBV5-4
CASSAGTGGGNTIYF
TGTGCCAGCAGCGCCGGGACAGGGGGTGGAAACACCATATATTTT
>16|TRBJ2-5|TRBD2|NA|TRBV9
CASSVDSGGAEETQYF
TGTGCCAGCAGCGTAGATAGCGGGGGGGCCGAAGAGACCCAGTACTTC
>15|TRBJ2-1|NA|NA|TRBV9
CASSVGQGAYNEQFF
TGTGCCAGCAGCGTTGGGCAGGGTGCCTACAATGAGCAGTTCTTC
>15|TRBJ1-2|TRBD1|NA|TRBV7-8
CASSAHRGDNYGYTF
TGTGCCAGCAGCGCTCACAGGGGCGATAACTATGGCTACACCTTC
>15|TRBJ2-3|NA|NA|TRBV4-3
CASSQLDTSTDTQYF
TGCGCCAGCAGCCAACTCGACACGAGCACAGATACGCAGTATTTT
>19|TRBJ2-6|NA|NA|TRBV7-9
CASSPTWRQILPGANVLTF
TGTGCCAGCAGCCCTACGTGGAGACAGATATTACCTGGGGCCAACGTCCTGACTTTC
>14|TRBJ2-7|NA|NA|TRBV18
CASSSTGTPDEQYF
TGTGCCAGCTCATCGACCGGGACACCGGACGAGCAGTACTTC
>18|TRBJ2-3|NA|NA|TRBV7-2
CASSPSPYFGESTDTQYF
TGTGCCAGCAGCCCTAGCCCTTATTTTGGGGAGAGCACAGATACGCAGTATTTT
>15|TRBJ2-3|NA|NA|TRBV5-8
CASSPQGGFTDTQYF
TGTGCCAGCAGCCCGCAAGGGGGATTCACAGATACGCAGTATTTT
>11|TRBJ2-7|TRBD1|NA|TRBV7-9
CSSSSDRGEYF
TGTTCCAGCAGCTCGGACAGGGGCGAGTACTTC
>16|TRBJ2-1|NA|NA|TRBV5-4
CASSLARGGNYNEQFF
TGTGCCAGCAGCTTGGCGAGGGGGGGGAACTACAATGAGCAGTTCTTC
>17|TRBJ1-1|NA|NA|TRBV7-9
CASSFRAGRGVNTEAFF
TGTGCCAGCAGCTTTAGGGCAGGGAGGGGCGTGAACACTGAAGCTTTCTTT
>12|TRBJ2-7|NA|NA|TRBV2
CASGPQDREQYF
TGTGCCAGCGGGCCCCAAGATAGAGAGCAGTACTTC
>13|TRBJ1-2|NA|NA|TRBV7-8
CASSLGQDYGYTF
TGTGCCAGCAGCTTGGGGCAGGACTATGGCTACACCTTC
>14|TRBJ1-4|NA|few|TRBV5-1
CASSPRATNEKLFF
TGCGCCAGCAGCCCGAGGGCAACTAATGAAAAACTGTTTTTT
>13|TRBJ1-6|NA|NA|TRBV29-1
CSVLDSLNSPLHF
TGCAGCGTCCTTGACAGCCTTAATTCACCCCTCCACTTT
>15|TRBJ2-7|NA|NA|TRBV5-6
CASSLWQGSPYEQYF
TGTGCCAGCAGCTTGTGGCAGGGTTCCCCCTACGAGCAGTACTTC
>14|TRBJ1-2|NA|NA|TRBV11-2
CASSPSGRNYGYTF
TGTGCCAGCAGCCCCAGCGGCCGGAACTATGGCTACACCTTC
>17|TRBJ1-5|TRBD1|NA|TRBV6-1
CASSDAPGQGSNQPQHF
TGTGCCAGCAGTGACGCACCGGGACAGGGGAGCAATCAGCCCCAGCATTTT
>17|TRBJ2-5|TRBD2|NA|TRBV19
CASRETGTSGGRKTQYF
TGTGCCAGTAGGGAGACCGGGACTAGCGGGGGGCGGAAGACCCAGTACTTC